This T cell receptor beta chain was obtained from a study of T cell repertoires in cytomegalovirus infection. Study information: CMV infection plus the matching HLA type was flagged by public TCR beta signatures. Overall study findings and caveats: There were carriers of CMV plus the relevant HLA, and cumulative public TCR beta family frequency identified them. The ex vivo response showed dominance by HLA-C-restricted CMV-specific TCR beta clonotypes.

The CDR3 covers 14 residues. V trimming: 5 bases; J trimming: 2 bases; junction bases outside the gene matches: 3. Per germline, CDR1 SGHAT and CDR2 FQNNGV. This clonotype showed up many times. Its antigen remains unknown. TCRdb passed the reads through MiXCR, listing each CDR3 protein once. The profile shows 150,000 to 200,000 distinct CDR3 sequences, 8% to 10% of them singletons. This receptor was obtained from a human donor in good health (CMV status not recorded). Some clones in this sample may be carry-over from other donors' samples. Sequencing was carried out using PBMCs. V is TRBV11-2 and J is TRBJ1-2, with 9 bases that match TRBD1. The CDR3 loop is CASSTGTGNYGYTF. The CDR3 region has the DNA TGTGCCAGCAGCACAGGGACAGGGAACTATGGCTACACCTTC.